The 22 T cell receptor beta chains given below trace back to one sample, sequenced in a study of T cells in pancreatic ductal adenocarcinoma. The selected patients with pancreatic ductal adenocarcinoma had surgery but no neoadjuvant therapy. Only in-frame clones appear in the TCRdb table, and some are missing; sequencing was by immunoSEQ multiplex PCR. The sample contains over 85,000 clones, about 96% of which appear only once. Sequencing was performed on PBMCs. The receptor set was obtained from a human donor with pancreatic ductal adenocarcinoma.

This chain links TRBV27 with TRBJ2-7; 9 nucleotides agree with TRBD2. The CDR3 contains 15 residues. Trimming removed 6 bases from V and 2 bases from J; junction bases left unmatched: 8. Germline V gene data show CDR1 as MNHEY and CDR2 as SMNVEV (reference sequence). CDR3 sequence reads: CASSLTGTSPYEQYF. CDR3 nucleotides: TGTGCCAGCAGCCTTACCGGGACTAGCCCCTACGAGCAGTACTTC.

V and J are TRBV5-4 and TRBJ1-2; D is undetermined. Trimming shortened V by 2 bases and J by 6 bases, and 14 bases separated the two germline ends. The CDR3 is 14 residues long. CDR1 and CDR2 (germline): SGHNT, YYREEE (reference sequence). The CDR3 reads CASSFRFSGNGYTF. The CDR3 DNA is TGTGCCAGCAGCTTTAGGTTCTCGGGTAATGGCTACACCTTC.

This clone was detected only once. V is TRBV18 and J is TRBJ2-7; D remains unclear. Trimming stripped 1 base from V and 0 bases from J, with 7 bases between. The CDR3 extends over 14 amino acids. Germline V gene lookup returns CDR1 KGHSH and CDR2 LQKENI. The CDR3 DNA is TGTGCCAGCTCACCACTAACTGACTCCTACGAGCAGTACTTC. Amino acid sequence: CASSPLTDSYEQYF. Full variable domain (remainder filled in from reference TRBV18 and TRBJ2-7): NAGVMQNPRHLVRRRGQEARLRCSPMKGHSHVYWYRQLPEEGLKFMVYLQKENIIDESGMPKERFSAEFPKEGPSILRIQQVVRGDSAAYFCASSPLTDSYEQYFGPGTRLTVT.

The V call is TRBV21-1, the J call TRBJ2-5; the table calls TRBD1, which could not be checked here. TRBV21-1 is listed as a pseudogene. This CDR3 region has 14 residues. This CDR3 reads CASSTQGARETQYF. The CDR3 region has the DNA TGTGCCAGCAGCACCCAGGGGGCTAGGGAGACCCAGTACTTC.

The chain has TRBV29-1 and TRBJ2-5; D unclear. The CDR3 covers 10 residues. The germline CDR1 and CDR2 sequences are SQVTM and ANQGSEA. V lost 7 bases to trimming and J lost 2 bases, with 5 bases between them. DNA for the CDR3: TGCAGCGCTCGTCAAGAGACCCAGTACTTC. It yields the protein CSARQETQYF.

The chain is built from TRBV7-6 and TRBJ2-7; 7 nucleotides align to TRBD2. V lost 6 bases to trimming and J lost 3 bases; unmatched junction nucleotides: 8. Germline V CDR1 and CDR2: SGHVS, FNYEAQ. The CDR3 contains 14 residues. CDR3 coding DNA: TGTGCCAGCAGTACGACTAGCAGCCACTACGAGCAGTACTTC. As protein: CASSTTSSHYEQYF.

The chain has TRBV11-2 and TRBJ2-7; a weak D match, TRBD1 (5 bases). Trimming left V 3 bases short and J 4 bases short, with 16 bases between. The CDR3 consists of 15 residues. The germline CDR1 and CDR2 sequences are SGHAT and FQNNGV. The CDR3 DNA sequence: TGTGCCAGCAGCTTTCTCAGTCAGGGTCCATACGAGCAGTACTTC. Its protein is CASSFLSQGPYEQYF.

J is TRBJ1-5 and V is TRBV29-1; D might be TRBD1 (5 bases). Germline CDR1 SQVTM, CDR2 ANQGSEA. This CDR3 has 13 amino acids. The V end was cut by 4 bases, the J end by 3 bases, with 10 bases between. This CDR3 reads CSVGEGLNQPQHF. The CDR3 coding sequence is TGCAGCGTTGGTGAGGGACTCAATCAGCCCCAGCATTTT.

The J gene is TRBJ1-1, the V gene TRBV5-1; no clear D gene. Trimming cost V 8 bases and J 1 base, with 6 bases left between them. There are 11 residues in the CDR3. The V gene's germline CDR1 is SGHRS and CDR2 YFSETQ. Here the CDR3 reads CASTENTEAFF. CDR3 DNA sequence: TGCGCCAGTACAGAGAACACTGAAGCTTTCTTT.

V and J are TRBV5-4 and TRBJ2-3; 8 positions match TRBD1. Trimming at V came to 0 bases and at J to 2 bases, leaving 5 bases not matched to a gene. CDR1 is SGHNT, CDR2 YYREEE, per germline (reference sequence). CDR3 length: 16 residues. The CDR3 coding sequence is TGTGCCAGCAGCTTGGCAGTGACAGGGGACACAGATACGCAGTATTTT. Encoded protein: CASSLAVTGDTDTQYF.

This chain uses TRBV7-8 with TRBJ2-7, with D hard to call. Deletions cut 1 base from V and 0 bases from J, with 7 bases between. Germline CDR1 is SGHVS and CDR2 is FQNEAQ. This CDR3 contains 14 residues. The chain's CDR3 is CASSLGGPSYEQYF. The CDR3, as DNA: TGTGCCAGCAGCTTAGGCGGCCCCTCCTACGAGCAGTACTTC.

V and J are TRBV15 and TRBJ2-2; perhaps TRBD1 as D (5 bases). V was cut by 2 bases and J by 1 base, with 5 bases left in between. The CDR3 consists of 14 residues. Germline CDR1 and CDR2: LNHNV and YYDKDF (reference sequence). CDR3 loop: CATSRQGNTGELFF. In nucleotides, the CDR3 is TGTGCCACCAGCAGACAGGGGAACACCGGGGAGCTGTTTTTT.

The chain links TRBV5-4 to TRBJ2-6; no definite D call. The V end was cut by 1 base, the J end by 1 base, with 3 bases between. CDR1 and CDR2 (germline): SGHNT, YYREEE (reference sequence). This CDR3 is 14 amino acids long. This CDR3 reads CASSLQSGANVLTF. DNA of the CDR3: TGTGCCAGCAGCTTGCAGTCTGGGGCCAACGTCCTGACTTTC.

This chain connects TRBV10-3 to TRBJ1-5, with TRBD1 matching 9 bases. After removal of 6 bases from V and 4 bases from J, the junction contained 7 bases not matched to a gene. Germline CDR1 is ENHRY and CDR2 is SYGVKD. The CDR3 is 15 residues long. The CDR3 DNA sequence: TGTGCCATCAGAGCCGGGGACAGGGCTAATCAGCCCCAGCATTTT. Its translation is CAIRAGDRANQPQHF.

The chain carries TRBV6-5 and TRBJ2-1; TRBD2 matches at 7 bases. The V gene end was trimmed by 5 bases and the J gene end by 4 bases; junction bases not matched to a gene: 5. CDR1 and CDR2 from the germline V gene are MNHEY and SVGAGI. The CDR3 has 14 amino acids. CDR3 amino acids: CASSTPGLYNEQFF. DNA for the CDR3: TGTGCCAGCAGTACGCCGGGACTATACAATGAGCAGTTCTTC.

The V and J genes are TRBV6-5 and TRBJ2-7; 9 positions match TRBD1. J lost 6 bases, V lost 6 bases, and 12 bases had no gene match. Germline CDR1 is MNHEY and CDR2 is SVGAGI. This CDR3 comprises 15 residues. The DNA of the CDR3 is TGTGCCAGCAGGGAATTACAGGGGGCCGGGGGCGAGCAGTACTTC. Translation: CASRELQGAGGEQYF.

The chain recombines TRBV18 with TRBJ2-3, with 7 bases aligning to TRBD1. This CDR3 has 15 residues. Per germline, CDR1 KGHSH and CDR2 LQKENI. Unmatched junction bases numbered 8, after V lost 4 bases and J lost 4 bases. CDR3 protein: CASSLMDRTSDTQYF. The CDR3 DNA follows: TGTGCCAGCTCACTAATGGACAGGACGTCAGATACGCAGTATTTT.

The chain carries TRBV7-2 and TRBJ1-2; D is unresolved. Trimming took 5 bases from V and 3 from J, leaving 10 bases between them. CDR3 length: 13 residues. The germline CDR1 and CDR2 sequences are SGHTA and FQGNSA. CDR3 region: CASSIDRDYGYTF. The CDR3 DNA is TGTGCCAGCAGCATTGACCGGGACTATGGCTACACCTTC. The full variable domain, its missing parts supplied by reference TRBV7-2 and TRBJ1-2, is GAGVSQSPSNKVTEKGKDVELRCDPISGHTALYWYRQSLGQGLEFLIYFQGNSAPDKSGLPSDRFSAERTGGSVSTLTIQRTQQEDSAVYLCASSIDRDYGYTFGSGTRLTVV.

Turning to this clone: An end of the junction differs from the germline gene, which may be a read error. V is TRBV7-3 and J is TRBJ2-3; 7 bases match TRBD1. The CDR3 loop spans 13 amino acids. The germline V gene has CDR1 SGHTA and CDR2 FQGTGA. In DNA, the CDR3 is TGTGCCAGCAGCATAGACAGGGCAGATACACCTCGATTT. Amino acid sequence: CASSIDRADTPRF.

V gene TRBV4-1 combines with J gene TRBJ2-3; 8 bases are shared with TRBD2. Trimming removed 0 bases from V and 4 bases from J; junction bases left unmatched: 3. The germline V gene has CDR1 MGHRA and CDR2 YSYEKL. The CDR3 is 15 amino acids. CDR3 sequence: CASSQDGLAPDTQYF. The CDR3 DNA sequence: TGCGCCAGCAGCCAAGATGGACTAGCCCCAGATACGCAGTATTTT.

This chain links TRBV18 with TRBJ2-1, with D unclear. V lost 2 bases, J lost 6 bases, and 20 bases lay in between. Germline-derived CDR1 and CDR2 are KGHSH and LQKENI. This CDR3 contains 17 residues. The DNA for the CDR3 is TGTGCCAGCTCACCAGTTATAGTGGGCCAGATAGGCAATGAGCAGTTCTTC. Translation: CASSPVIVGQIGNEQFF. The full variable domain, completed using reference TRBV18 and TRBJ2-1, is NAGVMQNPRHLVRRRGQEARLRCSPMKGHSHVYWYRQLPEEGLKFMVYLQKENIIDESGMPKERFSAEFPKEGPSILRIQQVVRGDSAAYFCASSPVIVGQIGNEQFFGPGTRLTVL.

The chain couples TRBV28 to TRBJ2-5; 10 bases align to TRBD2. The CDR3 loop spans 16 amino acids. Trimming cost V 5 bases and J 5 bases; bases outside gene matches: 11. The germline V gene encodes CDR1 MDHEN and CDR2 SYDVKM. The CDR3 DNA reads TGTGCCAGCAGTCTGGGAGGACTAGCGGAAGAGGAGACCCAGTACTTC. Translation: CASSLGGLAEEETQYF. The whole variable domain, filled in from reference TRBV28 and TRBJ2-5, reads DVKVTQSSRYLVKRTGEKVFLECVQDMDHENMFWYRQDPGLGLRLIYFSYDVKMKEKGDIPEGYSVSREKKERFSLILESASTNQTSMYLCASSLGGLAEEETQYFGPGTRLLVL.